This TCR beta chain was profiled in a study of blood T cell repertoires in COVID-19. This CDR3 has 17 amino acids. The V gene's germline CDR1 is SNHLY and CDR2 FYNNEI. Trimming left V 5 bases short and J 8 bases short, with 25 bases between. TCRdb keeps only in-frame clones here, not all; method: immunoSEQ multiplex PCR. Found here are fewer than 250,000 clones, approximately 85% of them singletons; the top ten hold 5.5% to 6.5%. The sequence was collected from a woman of 80 years or more with COVID-19, enrolled during active disease. Sequenced material: peripheral blood. This chain uses TRBV2 with TRBJ1-5, with a possible D match to TRBD1 (6 bases). The CDR3 loop is CASSPPRGGLSIEPQHF. The CDR3 DNA follows: TGTGCCAGCAGTCCCCCCAGGGGCGGCTTAAGTATCGAGCCCCAGCATTTT.